A selection of T cell receptor beta chains follows, all from one sample in a study of response to subunit inactivated influenza vaccine. MiXCR was run by TCRdb on the RT-PCR reads, yielding one entry per CDR3 protein. The table has a few hundred thousand distinct CDR3 sequences, roughly 7.9% seen once. Specimen: PBMCs from blood, collected roughly 24 months after vaccination. Receptor source: a man between 45 and 75 years old who received an inactivated influenza vaccine. Each CDR3 is given with its conserved first and last residue. The D gene is left open where the match is weak. Clone size is not always given. Where it is, it says once, few, many or a class for expanded clones.

TGTGCCAGCAGCCGCCGACGGGGGGCGTTCACCGGGGAGCTGTTTTTT,CASSRRRGAFTGELFF,TRBV28,.,.,TRBJ2-2
TGTGCCAGCAGCTTCCGGGCCAATGGCGGGGAGACCCAGTACTTC,CASSFRANGGETQYF,TRBV5-6,many,.,TRBJ2-5
TGCAGCGTAGATCTCAGCGGGAGGGCCCTCAATGAGCAGTTCTTC,CSVDLSGRALNEQFF,TRBV29-1,few,TRBD2,TRBJ2-1
TGTGCCAGCAGCCAAGATCCAGGACAGGCAGATGGCTACACCTTC,CASSQDPGQADGYTF,TRBV3-1,.,TRBD1,TRBJ1-2
TGTGCCAGCTCACCACTAACGGGACAGGGGACAGATACGCAGTATTTT,CASSPLTGQGTDTQYF,TRBV18,few,TRBD1,TRBJ2-3
TGTGCCAGCAGTTCCGGGACTCCGTACTCCTACGAGCAGTACTTC,CASSSGTPYSYEQYF,TRBV6-2/TRBV6-3,.,.,TRBJ2-7
TGCAGCGTTGAACCCGGAGGCGCGAACACCGGGGAGCTGTTTTTT,CSVEPGGANTGELFF,TRBV29-1,few,.,TRBJ2-2
TGTGCCAGCAGCTTAGGAGTCCTTCGGGCCTACGAGCAGTACTTC,CASSLGVLRAYEQYF,TRBV7-2,many,.,TRBJ2-7
TGTGCCACCAGCGAGGGACCGCAGAGCTCCTACGAGCAGTACTTC,CATSEGPQSSYEQYF,TRBV24-1,many,.,TRBJ2-7
TGTGCCTGGAATGGGGGTTTGGGAGAGACCCAGTACTTC,CAWNGGLGETQYF,TRBV30,.,.,TRBJ2-5
TGTGCCAGCAGTTCCAAACAGGGGACTAATGAAAAACTGTTTTTT,CASSSKQGTNEKLFF,TRBV6-5,.,TRBD1,TRBJ1-4
TGCGCCAGCAGCTTGCCTGGTGTCGAGCAGTACTTC,CASSLPGVEQYF,TRBV5-1,.,.,TRBJ2-7
TGTGCCAGCACCGGTACTAACTATGGCTACACCTTC,CASTGTNYGYTF,TRBV12-3/TRBV12-4,many,.,TRBJ1-2
TGTGCCAGCAGCACACTGACCTACAATGAGCAGTTCTTC,CASSTLTYNEQFF,TRBV9,few,.,TRBJ2-1
TGTGCCAGCAGTGACCTAGGTGCGGGGGGTCTTGGCTCCTACGAGCAGTACTTC,CASSDLGAGGLGSYEQYF,TRBV6-1,.,TRBD2,TRBJ2-7
TGTGCCAGCAGCCATGGGTCCTGGGGAGAGACCCAGTACTTC,CASSHGSWGETQYF,TRBV6-2/TRBV6-3,.,.,TRBJ2-5
TGCAGTGCTAGAGATATCCTAGCGGGAGGGAAAGAGCAGTACTTC,CSARDILAGGKEQYF,TRBV20-1,.,TRBD2,TRBJ2-7
TGCGCCAGCAGCCAAGGGACAGGGTACGGTGGCTACACCTTC,CASSQGTGYGGYTF,TRBV4-3,.,TRBD1,TRBJ1-2
TGCGCCAGCAGTGCGACGGGGGTCGATAATTCACCCCTCCACTTT,CASSATGVDNSPLHF,TRBV10-2,.,.,TRBJ1-6
TGTGCCAGCAGTTCACCTGCGCAATCCCGCAAAGCTTTCTTT,CASSSPAQSRKAFF,TRBV28,.,.,TRBJ1-1
TGTGCCACCAGTGATACCTACAATGAGCAGTTCTTC,CATSDTYNEQFF,TRBV24-1,many,.,TRBJ2-1
TGCGCCAGCAGCCAAGATTTGGGGACAGCCTACGAGCAGTACTTC,CASSQDLGTAYEQYF,TRBV4-3,.,TRBD1,TRBJ2-7
TGCAGTGCCACGTCGGCAGGGATGTTGGATCAGCCCCAGCATTTT,CSATSAGMLDQPQHF,TRBV20-1,many,.,TRBJ1-5
TGTGCCAGCAGCTTGGTTCCCTTGGGACTAGCGGAGCCGAACACCGGGGAGCTGTTTTTT,CASSLVPLGLAEPNTGELFF,TRBV7-6,.,TRBD2,TRBJ2-2
TGCAGTGCACGGACTAGCGGGGGGGTGGATACGCAGTATTTT,CSARTSGGVDTQYF,TRBV20-1,few,TRBD2,TRBJ2-3
TGCGCCAGCAGCCCCGGGACAGGGGGCTCTAATGAAAAACTGTTTTTT,CASSPGTGGSNEKLFF,TRBV5-1,few,TRBD1,TRBJ1-4
TGTGCCAGCAGTTTAGGGGGAGGTCGTACCGGGGAGCTGTTTTTT,CASSLGGGRTGELFF,TRBV12-3/TRBV12-4,many,.,TRBJ2-2
TGCAGTGCTTGGGGAGAAAAACTGTTTTTT,CSAWGEKLFF,TRBV20-1,many,.,TRBJ1-4
TGTGCCAGCAGTGAAGGAGGGGGAGCCGGGGAGCTGTTTTTT,CASSEGGGAGELFF,TRBV6-1,few,.,TRBJ2-2
TGTGCCTGCAGCCAAGATCTTAGGGGAGGCTCCTACAATGAGCAGTTCTTC,CACSQDLRGGSYNEQFF,TRBV3-1,few,.,TRBJ2-1
TGCGCCAGCAGCCCCGGGGACGGAATATCCGCAGATACGCAGTATTTT,CASSPGDGISADTQYF,TRBV5-1,many,.,TRBJ2-3
TGTGCCAGCAGCCTGTGGGACGCCTACAATGAGCAGTTCTTC,CASSLWDAYNEQFF,TRBV7-2,.,.,TRBJ2-1
TGTGCCAGCAGTTCTTACCAGGGAAACTCGGGCACAGATACGCAGTATTTT,CASSSYQGNSGTDTQYF,TRBV27,.,.,TRBJ2-3
TGTGCCAGCAGCTTAGTTTGGAGGCTGACTAGCGTTGAGCAGTTCTTC,CASSLVWRLTSVEQFF,TRBV7-2,.,TRBD2,TRBJ2-1
TGCAGCGTTGAGCCTAGTCTAGCGGGCAGCTACAATGAGCAGTTCTTC,CSVEPSLAGSYNEQFF,TRBV29-1,many,TRBD2,TRBJ2-1
TGTGCCTGCAGCCAAGATGCCCCGAGCGGGAGGGCCGACGAGCAGTACTTC,CACSQDAPSGRADEQYF,TRBV3-1,.,TRBD2,TRBJ2-7
TGTGCCAGCAGCTTACCAGGGGGGGGGCACGATGAGCAGTTCTTC,CASSLPGGGHDEQFF,TRBV11-1,.,.,TRBJ2-1
TGTGCCAGCAGCGCGGATGTTTTTAATTCACCCCTCCACTTT,CASSADVFNSPLHF,TRBV9,few,.,TRBJ1-6
TGTGCCAGCAGCATCCACACCTATAGCAATCAGCCCCAGCATTTT,CASSIHTYSNQPQHF,TRBV7-2,many,.,TRBJ1-5
TGTGCCAGTAGCAAAAGACAGGTCGGCAATCAGCCCCAGCATTTT,CASSKRQVGNQPQHF,TRBV19,few,.,TRBJ1-5
TGTGCCAGCAGTATCAATTTCCCATCCTACGAGCAGTACTTC,CASSINFPSYEQYF,TRBV28,few,.,TRBJ2-7
TGCAGCGTCTTGACCCCCCAAAACATTCAGTACTTC,CSVLTPQNIQYF,TRBV29-1,few,.,TRBJ2-4
TGTGCCAGCAGCCAAGATCAACTATCCCGGCGGTTCTTC,CASSQDQLSRRFF,TRBV3-1,.,.,TRBJ2-1
TGTGCCAGCAGTCTAACCCATCGACAGGGCTCGAAGTCCTACGAGCAGTACTTC,CASSLTHRQGSKSYEQYF,TRBV11-2,many,TRBD1,TRBJ2-7
TGTGCCAGCAGCTTACGTATCTATCTAGCGGGGATCTACAATGAGCAGTTCTTC,CASSLRIYLAGIYNEQFF,TRBV11-1,.,TRBD2,TRBJ2-1
TGCAGTGCTAGAGCTAGCCTCTCCTACGAGCAGTACTTC,CSARASLSYEQYF,TRBV20-1,few,.,TRBJ2-7
TGTGCCAGTAGTATTCGGGGTCGGGACTACACCTTC,CASSIRGRDYTF,TRBV19,.,.,TRBJ1-2
TGCGCCAGCAGCCAAGATATCGGGCCAGGGACGGCTGGAAACACCATATATTTT,CASSQDIGPGTAGNTIYF,TRBV4-3,few,.,TRBJ1-3
TGTGCCAGCAGTTCGTTAGCGGGATCAGGCTACAATGAGCAGTTCTTC,CASSSLAGSGYNEQFF,TRBV28,.,TRBD2,TRBJ2-1
TGCGCCAGCAGCCCCTTGGGAGCGGACCAAGAGACCCAGTACTTC,CASSPLGADQETQYF,TRBV5-1,many,.,TRBJ2-5
TGTGCCAGTAGTATATGGGGCAGTCGCACAGATACGCAGTATTTT,CASSIWGSRTDTQYF,TRBV19,.,.,TRBJ2-3
TGTGCCATCAGTGTTACAGGAGCGGGGACTGAAGCTTTCTTT,CAISVTGAGTEAFF,TRBV10-3,.,.,TRBJ1-1
TGTGCCAGCAGCCCCCCCAGGAAAACAGGGAGCTCCTACGAGCAGTACTTC,CASSPPRKTGSSYEQYF,TRBV11-2,.,.,TRBJ2-7
TGCAGTGCCCAAAAGACTAGCGGCGCAGATACGCAGTATTTT,CSAQKTSGADTQYF,TRBV20-1,.,TRBD2,TRBJ2-3
TGTGCCAGCAGTTACTCAGGGACTAGCCGTGTAACCTACAATGAGCAGTTCTTC,CASSYSGTSRVTYNEQFF,TRBV6-5,many,TRBD2,TRBJ2-1